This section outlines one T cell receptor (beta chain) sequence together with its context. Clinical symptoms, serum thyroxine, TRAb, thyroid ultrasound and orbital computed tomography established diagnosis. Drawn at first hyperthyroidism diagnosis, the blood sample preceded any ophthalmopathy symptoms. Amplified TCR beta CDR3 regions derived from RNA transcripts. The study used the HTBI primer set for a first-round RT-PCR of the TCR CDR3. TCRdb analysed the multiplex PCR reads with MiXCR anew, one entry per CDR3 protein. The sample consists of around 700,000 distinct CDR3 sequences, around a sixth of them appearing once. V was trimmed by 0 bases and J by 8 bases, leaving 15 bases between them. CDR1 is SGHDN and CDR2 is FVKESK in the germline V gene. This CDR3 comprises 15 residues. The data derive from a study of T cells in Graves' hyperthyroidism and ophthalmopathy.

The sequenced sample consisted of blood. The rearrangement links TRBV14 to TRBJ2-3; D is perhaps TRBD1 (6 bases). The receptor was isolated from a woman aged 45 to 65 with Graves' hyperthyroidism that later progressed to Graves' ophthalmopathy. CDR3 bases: TGTGCCAGCAGCCAAGATATTGGGGCAGGGGTTACGCAGTATTTT. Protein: CASSQDIGAGVTQYF.